These 13 T cell receptor beta chains originate from one sample sequenced in a study of cytomegalovirus exposure and HLA in healthy donors. Primers included in the PCR were 60 Vbeta and 13 Jbeta primers. The data were produced by immunoSEQ multiplex PCR, yet TCRdb's version contains in-frame clones alone and is incomplete. The repertoire has 150,000 to 200,000 clones, approximately 80% of them found once; the top ten carry around 2.4%. The specimen sequenced was PBMCs. These TCRs come from a woman between 25 and 40 years old in good health and CMV-seronegative.

Comments on this clone: This sample includes further DNA sequences coding for the same CDR3. CDR3 nucleotides: TGTGCCAGTAGTATTGGACTAGCGGGCTCCTACGAGCAGTACTTC. Residues: CASSIGLAGSYEQYF. J is TRBJ2-7 and V is TRBV19; 11 nucleotides line up with TRBD2. In germline, CDR1 is LNHDA, CDR2 SQIVND (reference sequence). The CDR3 has 15 amino acids. V dropped 3 bases and J dropped 0; count of bases not matched to a gene: 1.

This chain joins TRBV4-3 and TRBJ2-6, with TRBD2 as a possible D gene (5 bases). V was trimmed by 0 bases and J by 3 bases, leaving 9 bases between them. The CDR3 covers 16 residues. Germline V gives CDR1 LGHNA, CDR2 YSLEER. CDR3 nucleotide sequence: TGCGCCAGCAGCCAAGATCCCGGGGATGGGGCCAACGTCCTGACTTTC. It translates to CASSQDPGDGANVLTF.

This chain connects TRBV9 to TRBJ2-5; 10 bases map to TRBD1. Germline CDR1 and CDR2: SGDLS and YYNGEE. The junction had 11 bases not matched to a gene; V was cut back by 4 bases and J by 2 bases. The CDR3 loop spans 17 amino acids. The CDR3 here is CASSPSVGDRGQETQYF. The CDR3 DNA reads TGTGCCAGCAGCCCTAGTGTCGGGGACAGGGGTCAAGAGACCCAGTACTTC.

CDR3: CASSSAGEAEQPQHF. CDR3 coding DNA: TGTGCCAGCAGTTCGGCGGGGGAGGCAGAACAGCCCCAGCATTTT. The chain combines TRBV6-5 with TRBJ1-5; TRBD1 might be the D (5 bases). This CDR3 comprises 15 residues. The V gene's germline CDR1 is MNHEY and CDR2 SVGAGI. The V and J ends lost 4 bases and 7 bases respectively, with 17 bases between them.

The V and J genes are TRBV9 and TRBJ1-3, with 7 bases matching TRBD1. The CDR3 runs to 17 residues. Trimming cost V 3 bases and J 0 bases; bases outside gene matches: 9. Germline loops: CDR1 SGDLS, CDR2 YYNGEE. The CDR3: CASSARQGRSSGNTIYF. In DNA form, the CDR3 reads TGTGCCAGCAGCGCTCGACAGGGACGAAGCTCTGGAAACACCATATATTTT.

This rearrangement joins TRBV27 to TRBJ2-7; D might be TRBD1 (6 bases). CDR1 and CDR2 (germline): MNHEY, SMNVEV (reference sequence). Trimming stripped 6 bases from V and 1 base from J, with 10 bases between. The CDR3 loop spans 13 amino acids. The CDR3 DNA sequence: TGTGCCAGCAGGGCGACAGGTTCCTACGAGCAGTACTTC. This sequence encodes CASRATGSYEQYF.

The gene calls are TRBV11-2 and TRBJ1-1; D might be TRBD1 (6 bases). V was trimmed by 8 bases and J by 5 bases, leaving 12 bases between them. The CDR3 runs 12 residues. Germline CDR1 and CDR2: SGHAT and FQNNGV. This CDR3 is CASRTETTEAFF. The DNA for the CDR3 is TGTGCCAGCCGGACAGAAACGACTGAAGCTTTCTTT.

This clone was picked up a small number of times. This sample also contains other DNA sequences that code for the same CDR3. The chain joins TRBV6-1 to TRBJ2-3, with 12 bases matching TRBD2. After removal of 2 bases from V and 4 bases from J, the junction contained 1 base not matched to a gene. The CDR3 covers 15 residues. CDR1 is MNHNS, CDR2 SASEGT, per germline. The chain's CDR3 is CASSELAGGPDTQYF. The CDR3 DNA reads TGTGCCAGCAGTGAACTAGCGGGAGGGCCAGATACGCAGTATTTT.

This chain connects TRBV19 to TRBJ2-7; 8 bases align to TRBD2. The CDR3 is 15 amino acids. After removal of 4 bases from V and 6 bases from J, the junction contained 11 bases not matched to a gene. The germline CDR1 and CDR2 sequences are LNHDA and SQIVND (reference sequence). The CDR3 loop is CASSTRGAGAGEQYF. The CDR3 DNA reads TGTGCCAGTAGTACCCGGGGAGCGGGAGCTGGCGAGCAGTACTTC.

The chain uses TRBV6-5 and TRBJ1-1; D remains ambiguous. This CDR3 is 14 amino acids long. Trimming shortened V by 6 bases and J by 1 base, and 12 bases separated the two germline ends. Germline lookup yields CDR1 MNHEY and CDR2 SVGAGI. The CDR3 sequence: CASRSVHKNTEAFF. The CDR3 DNA is TGTGCCAGCAGATCCGTACATAAGAACACTGAAGCTTTCTTT.

This chain links TRBV6-5 with TRBJ2-7; the match to TRBD1 covers 7 bases. The CDR3 is 15 residues long. Germline CDR1 and CDR2: MNHEY and SVGAGI. V lost 5 bases and J lost 3; bases outside the gene matches: 10. The CDR3: CASSPGIGGIYEQYF. The CDR3 DNA reads TGTGCCAGCAGTCCCGGGATAGGGGGCATCTACGAGCAGTACTTC.

The rearrangement links TRBV18 to TRBJ1-2, with 7 nucleotides matching TRBD1. Germline CDR1 is KGHSH and CDR2 is LQKENI. J gave up 7 bases and V 2 bases, and 4 bases lay outside the gene matches. This CDR3 has 13 amino acids. CDR3 nucleotide sequence: TGTGCCAGCTCACCAGACAGGGACTTTGGCTACACCTTC. Protein: CASSPDRDFGYTF.

The chain links TRBV4-1 to TRBJ1-2; D uncertain. This CDR3 has 16 amino acids. The V gene's germline CDR1 is MGHRA and CDR2 YSYEKL. Trimming shortened V by 0 bases and J by 13 bases, and 24 bases separated the two germline ends. CDR3 sequence reads: CASSQEEEGTALGPTF. CDR3 nucleotides: TGCGCCAGCAGCCAAGAGGAGGAGGGTACTGCTCTAGGCCCCACCTTC.